The sequence of this TCR beta chain was determined in a study of T cell responses to AZD1222 COVID-19 vaccine. General study points: Most donors were white British, females outnumbered males, and clonal diversity was possibly underestimated. No day 14 peak samples; only post-peak repertoires were characterized. Regions left unmutated in variants are reportedly the target of nearly half of spike-specific TCRs. Along spike, vaccine-associated CD4 TCRs were found throughout, with dominance at 160-218 and 743-854.

The CDR3 has 16 amino acids. After removal of 5 bases from V and 1 base from J, the junction contained 9 bases not matched to a gene. Looked up from germline, CDR1 is SGHDT and CDR2 is YYEEEE. Measured with immunoSEQ multiplex PCR; TCRdb has only the in-frame clones, and not every one. The table records fewer than 100,000 clones, roughly 88% of them present only once. On this clone itself: Its cognate antigen is unknown.

This sample comprised peripheral blood, obtained on day 0 of AZD1222 vaccination. This chain joins TRBV5-6 and TRBJ2-7, with 10 positions matching TRBD1. The TCR originated in an adult in good health. CDR3 sequence reads: CASRKGRDRGSYEQYF. Here the CDR3 DNA reads TGTGCCAGCAGAAAAGGGCGGGACAGGGGTTCCTACGAGCAGTACTTC.